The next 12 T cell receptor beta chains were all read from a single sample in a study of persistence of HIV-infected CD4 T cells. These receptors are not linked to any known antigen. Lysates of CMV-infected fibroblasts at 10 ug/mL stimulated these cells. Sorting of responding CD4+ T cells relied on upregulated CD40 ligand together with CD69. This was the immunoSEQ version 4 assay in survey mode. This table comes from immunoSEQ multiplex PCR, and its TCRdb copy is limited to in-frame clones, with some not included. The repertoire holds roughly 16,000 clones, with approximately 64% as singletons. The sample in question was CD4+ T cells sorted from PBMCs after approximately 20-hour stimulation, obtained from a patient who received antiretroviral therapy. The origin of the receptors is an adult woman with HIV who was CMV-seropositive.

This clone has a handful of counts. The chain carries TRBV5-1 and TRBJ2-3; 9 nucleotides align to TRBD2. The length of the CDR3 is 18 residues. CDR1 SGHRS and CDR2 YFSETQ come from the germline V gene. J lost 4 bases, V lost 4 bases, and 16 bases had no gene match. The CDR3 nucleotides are TGCGCCAGCAGCCTAAGCGGGGGGCTCGGGGTGAGGGCAGATACGCAGTATTTT. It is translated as CASSLSGGLGVRADTQYF.

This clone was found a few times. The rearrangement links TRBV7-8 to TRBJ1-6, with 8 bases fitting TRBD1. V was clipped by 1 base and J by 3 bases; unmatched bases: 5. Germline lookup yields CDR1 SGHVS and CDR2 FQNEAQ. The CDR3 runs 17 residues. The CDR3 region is CASSLEGTGLYNSPLHF. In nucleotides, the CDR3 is TGTGCCAGCAGCTTAGAGGGGACAGGCCTCTATAATTCACCCCTCCACTTT.

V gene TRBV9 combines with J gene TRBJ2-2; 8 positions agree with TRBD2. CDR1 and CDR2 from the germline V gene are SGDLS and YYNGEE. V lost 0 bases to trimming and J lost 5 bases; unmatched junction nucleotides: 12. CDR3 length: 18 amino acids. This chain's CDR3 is CASSVAAGGVKGTGELFF. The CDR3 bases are TGTGCCAGCAGCGTAGCTGCCGGGGGGGTTAAGGGGACCGGGGAGCTGTTTTTT.

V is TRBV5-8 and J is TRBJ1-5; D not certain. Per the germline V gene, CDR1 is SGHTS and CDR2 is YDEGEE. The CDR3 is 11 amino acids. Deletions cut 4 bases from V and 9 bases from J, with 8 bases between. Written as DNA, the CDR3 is TGTGCCAGCAGCCAGCTTGGGCCCCAGCATTTT. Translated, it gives CASSQLGPQHF.

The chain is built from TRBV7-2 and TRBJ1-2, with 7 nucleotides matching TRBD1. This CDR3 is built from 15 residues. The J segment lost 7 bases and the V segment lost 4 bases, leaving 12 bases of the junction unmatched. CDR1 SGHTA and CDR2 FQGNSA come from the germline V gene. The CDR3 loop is CASSYSGQRRGGYTF. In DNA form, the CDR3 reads TGTGCCAGCAGCTATTCGGGACAGCGGAGGGGTGGCTACACCTTC. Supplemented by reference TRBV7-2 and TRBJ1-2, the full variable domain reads GAGVSQSPSNKVTEKGKDVELRCDPISGHTALYWYRQSLGQGLEFLIYFQGNSAPDKSGLPSDRFSAERTGGSVSTLTIQRTQQEDSAVYLCASSYSGQRRGGYTFGSGTRLTVV.

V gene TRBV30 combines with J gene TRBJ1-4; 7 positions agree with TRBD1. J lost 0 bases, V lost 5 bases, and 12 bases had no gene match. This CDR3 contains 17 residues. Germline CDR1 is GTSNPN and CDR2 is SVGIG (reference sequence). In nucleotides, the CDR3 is TGTGCCTGGCTCGGAGGGGGCGCAGGAGCAACTAATGAAAAACTGTTTTTT. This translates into CAWLGGGAGATNEKLFF.

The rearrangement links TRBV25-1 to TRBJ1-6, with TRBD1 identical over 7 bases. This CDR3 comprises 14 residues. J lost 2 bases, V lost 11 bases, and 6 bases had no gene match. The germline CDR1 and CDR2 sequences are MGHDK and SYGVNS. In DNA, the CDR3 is TGTGCCTCAGGAGGGGGCACCTATAATTCACCCCTCCACTTT. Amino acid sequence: CASGGGTYNSPLHF.

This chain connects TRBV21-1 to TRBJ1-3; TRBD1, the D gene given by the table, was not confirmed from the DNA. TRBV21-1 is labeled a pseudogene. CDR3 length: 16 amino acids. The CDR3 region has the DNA TGTGCCAGCAGCAAAGCGGGCAGGGGGAATGGAAACACCATATATTTT. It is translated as CASSKAGRGNGNTIYF.

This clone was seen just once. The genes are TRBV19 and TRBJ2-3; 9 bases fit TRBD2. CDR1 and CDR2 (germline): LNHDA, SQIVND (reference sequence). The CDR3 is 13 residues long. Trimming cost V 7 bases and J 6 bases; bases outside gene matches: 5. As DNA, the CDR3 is TGTGCCAGTAAAATAGCGGGGGCCGATACGCAGTATTTT. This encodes CASKIAGADTQYF.

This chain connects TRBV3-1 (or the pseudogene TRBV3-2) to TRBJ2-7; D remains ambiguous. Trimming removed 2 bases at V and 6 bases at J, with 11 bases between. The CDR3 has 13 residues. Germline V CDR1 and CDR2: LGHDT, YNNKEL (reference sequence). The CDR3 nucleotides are TGTGCCAGCAGCCAACTAGAATGGACCGAGCAGTACTTC. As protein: CASSQLEWTEQYF.

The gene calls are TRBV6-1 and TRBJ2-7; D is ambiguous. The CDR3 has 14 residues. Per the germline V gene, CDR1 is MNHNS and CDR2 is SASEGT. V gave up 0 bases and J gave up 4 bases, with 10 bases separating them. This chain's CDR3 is CASSEALRVYEQYV. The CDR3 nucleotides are TGTGCCAGCAGTGAAGCGCTTCGGGTTTACGAGCAGTACGTC.

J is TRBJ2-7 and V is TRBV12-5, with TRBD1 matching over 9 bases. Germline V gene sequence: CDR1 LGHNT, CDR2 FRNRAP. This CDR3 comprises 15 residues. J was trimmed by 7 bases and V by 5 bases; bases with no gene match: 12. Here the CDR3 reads CASGPRDRDFQEQYF. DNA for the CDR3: TGTGCTAGTGGTCCCCGGGACAGGGATTTTCAGGAGCAGTACTTC.